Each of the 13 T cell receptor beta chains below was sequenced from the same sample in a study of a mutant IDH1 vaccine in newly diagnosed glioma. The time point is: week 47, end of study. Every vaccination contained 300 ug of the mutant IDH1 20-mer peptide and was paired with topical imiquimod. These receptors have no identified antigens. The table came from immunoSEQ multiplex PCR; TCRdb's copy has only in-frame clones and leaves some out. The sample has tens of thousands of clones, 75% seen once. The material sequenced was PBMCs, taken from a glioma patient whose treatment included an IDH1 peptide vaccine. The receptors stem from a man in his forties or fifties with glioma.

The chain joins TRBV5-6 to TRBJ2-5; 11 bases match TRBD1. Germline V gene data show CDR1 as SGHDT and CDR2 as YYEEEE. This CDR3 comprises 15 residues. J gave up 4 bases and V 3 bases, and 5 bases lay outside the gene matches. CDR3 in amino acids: CASSYGQGAGETQYF. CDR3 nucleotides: TGTGCCAGCAGCTACGGACAGGGGGCAGGAGAGACCCAGTACTTC.

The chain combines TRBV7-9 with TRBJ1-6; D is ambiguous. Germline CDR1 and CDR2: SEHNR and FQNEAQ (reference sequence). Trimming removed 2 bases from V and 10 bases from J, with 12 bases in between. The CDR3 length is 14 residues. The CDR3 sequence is CASSLIGRWSPLHF. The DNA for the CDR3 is TGTGCCAGCAGCTTAATAGGGAGGTGGTCACCCCTCCACTTT.

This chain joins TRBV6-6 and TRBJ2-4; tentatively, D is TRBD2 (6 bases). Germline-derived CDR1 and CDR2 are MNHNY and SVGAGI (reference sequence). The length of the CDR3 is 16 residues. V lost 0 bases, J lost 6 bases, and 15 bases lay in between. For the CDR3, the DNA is TGTGCCAGCAGTTACTCGGATGGGCAGGGAGGAAACATTCAGTACTTC. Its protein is CASSYSDGQGGNIQYF.

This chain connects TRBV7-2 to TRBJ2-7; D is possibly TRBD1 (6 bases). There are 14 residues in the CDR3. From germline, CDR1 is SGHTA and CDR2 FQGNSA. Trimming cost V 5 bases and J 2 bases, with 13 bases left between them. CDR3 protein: CASSPVQGTYEQYF. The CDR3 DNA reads TGTGCCAGCAGCCCAGTACAGGGAACCTACGAGCAGTACTTC.

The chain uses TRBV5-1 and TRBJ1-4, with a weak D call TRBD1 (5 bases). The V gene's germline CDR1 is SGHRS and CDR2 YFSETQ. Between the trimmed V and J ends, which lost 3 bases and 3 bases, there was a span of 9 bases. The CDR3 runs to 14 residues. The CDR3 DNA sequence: TGCGCCAGCAGCTCAGGGAGGCCTAATGAAAAACTGTTTTTT. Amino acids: CASSSGRPNEKLFF.

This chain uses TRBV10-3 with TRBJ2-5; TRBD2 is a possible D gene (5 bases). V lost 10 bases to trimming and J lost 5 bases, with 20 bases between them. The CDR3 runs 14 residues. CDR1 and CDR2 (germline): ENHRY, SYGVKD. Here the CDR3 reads CATSKAGVGETQYF. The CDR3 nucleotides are TGTGCCACTTCGAAGGCGGGCGTCGGGGAGACCCAGTACTTC.

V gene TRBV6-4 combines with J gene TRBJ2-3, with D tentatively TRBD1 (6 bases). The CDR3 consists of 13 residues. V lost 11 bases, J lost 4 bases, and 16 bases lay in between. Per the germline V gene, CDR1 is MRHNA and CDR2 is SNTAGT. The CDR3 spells CAPLGGVSDTQYF. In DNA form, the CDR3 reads TGTGCCCCTTTAGGGGGAGTGTCAGATACGCAGTATTTT.

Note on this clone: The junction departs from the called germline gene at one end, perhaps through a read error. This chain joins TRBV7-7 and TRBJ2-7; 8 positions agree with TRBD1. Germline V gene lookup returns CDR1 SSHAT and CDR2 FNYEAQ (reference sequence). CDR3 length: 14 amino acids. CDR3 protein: CASSLDRGTGEQYF. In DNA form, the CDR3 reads TGTGCTAGCAGCTTAGACAGGGGTACAGGCGAGCAGTACTTC.

This CDR3 is CSVEDRGRGSYGYTF. CDR3 DNA: TGCAGCGTTGAAGATCGCGGCAGGGGAAGCTATGGCTACACCTTC. V is TRBV29-1 and J is TRBJ1-2, with D possibly matching TRBD1 (6 bases). Deletions cut 0 bases from V and 4 bases from J, with 15 bases between. The CDR3 sequence is 15 residues long. Germline V CDR1 and CDR2: SQVTM, ANQGSEA.

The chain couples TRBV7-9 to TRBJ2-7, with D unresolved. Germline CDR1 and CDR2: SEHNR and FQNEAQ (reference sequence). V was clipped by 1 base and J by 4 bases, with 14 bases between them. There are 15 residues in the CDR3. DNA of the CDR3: TGTGCCAGCAGCTTAGGGCGAGGCCCTACGTACGAGCAGTACTTC. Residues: CASSLGRGPTYEQYF.

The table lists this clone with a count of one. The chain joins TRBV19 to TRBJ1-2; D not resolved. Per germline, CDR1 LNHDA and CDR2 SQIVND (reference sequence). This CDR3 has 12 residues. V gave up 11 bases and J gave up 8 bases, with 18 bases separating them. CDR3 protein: CAVSEVRQGYTF. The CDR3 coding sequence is TGTGCCGTATCGGAGGTCCGCCAAGGCTACACCTTC. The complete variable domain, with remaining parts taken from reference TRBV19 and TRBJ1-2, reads DGGITQSPKYLFRKEGQNVTLSCEQNLNHDAMYWYRQDPGQGLRLIYYSQIVNDFQKGDIAEGYSVSREKKESFPLTVTSAQKNPTAFYLCAVSEVRQGYTFGSGTRLTVV.

The CDR3 DNA reads TGTGCCAGCAGCCGGTCGGCGGGGGGGTCCTACAATGAGCAGTTCTTC. It encodes CASSRSAGGSYNEQFF. This chain uses TRBV4-2 with TRBJ2-1; 9 nucleotides align to TRBD2. The CDR3 consists of 16 residues. The V gene's germline CDR1 is LGHNA and CDR2 YNFKEQ. Trimming took 4 bases from V and 1 from J; bases not matched to a gene: 5.

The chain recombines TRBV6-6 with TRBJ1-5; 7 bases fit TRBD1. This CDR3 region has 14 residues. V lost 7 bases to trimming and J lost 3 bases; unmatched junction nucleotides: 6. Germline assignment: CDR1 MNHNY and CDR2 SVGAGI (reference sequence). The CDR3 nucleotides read TGTGCCAGCACCTGGGGACAGATCAATCAGCCCCAGCATTTT. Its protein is CASTWGQINQPQHF.